This is a list of T cell receptor beta chains from one sample in a study of blood T cell repertoires in COVID-19. Method: immunoSEQ multiplex PCR; TCRdb's copy keeps in-frame clones and lacks some. In the table there are about 190,000 clones, about four fifths of which are singletons. The sequenced sample consisted of peripheral blood. These receptor sequences come from a woman in her thirties or forties with acute or convalescent COVID-19. CDR3s include the opening cysteine and the closing phenylalanine or tryptophan. Each record gives: D gene, J gene, clone size, V gene, CDR3 protein, CDR3 DNA. D genes are given only for firm matches. Some rows have no size entry. The others give once, few or many, or a class for an expanded clone.

NA TRBJ1-6 NA TRBV5-1 CASSFPDSPLHF TGCGCCAGCAGCTTTCCCGATTCACCCCTCCACTTT
TRBD1 TRBJ1-2 NA TRBV29-1 CSVEYRTGKGYGYTF TGCAGCGTTGAGTATAGGACAGGGAAGGGCTATGGCTACACCTTC
NA TRBJ1-6 few TRBV3-1/TRBV3-2 CASSQQGNSPLHF TGTGCCAGCAGCCAACAGGGGAATTCACCCCTCCACTTT
NA TRBJ1-4 once TRBV5-6 CASSLGSNTLFF TGTGCCAGCAGCTTGGGTAGTAATACCCTGTTTTTT
TRBD1 TRBJ1-5 NA TRBV19 CASKLGTGVSSNQPQHF TGTGCCAGTAAACTCGGGACAGGGGTCTCGAGCAATCAGCCCCAGCATTTT
NA TRBJ1-4 NA TRBV5-6 CASSLGKVRAGREKLFF TGTGCCAGCAGCTTGGGGAAGGTCAGGGCCGGTCGGGAAAAACTGTTTTTT
NA TRBJ2-2 NA TRBV6-5 CATRNRVFNTGELFF TGTGCCACCAGGAACAGGGTTTTTAACACCGGGGAGCTGTTTTTT
NA TRBJ1-3 NA TRBV28 CASSSTASGNTIYF TGTGCCAGCAGTTCTACAGCCTCTGGAAACACCATATATTTT
NA TRBJ1-1 NA TRBV7-9 CASSNIGQQNTEAFF TGTGCCAGCAGCAATATCGGACAACAGAACACTGAAGCTTTCTTT
NA TRBJ1-3 NA TRBV18 CASSPRSSSGGKGNTIYF TGTGCCAGCTCACCAAGATCGAGCTCCGGGGGGAAAGGAAACACCATATATTTT
TRBD1 TRBJ1-4 once TRBV28 CASSPGGTGLSNEKLFF TGTGCCAGCAGCCCCGGGGGGACAGGGCTTTCTAATGAAAAACTGTTTTTT
NA TRBJ1-5 NA TRBV2 CASRNDRRLNQPQHF TGTGCCAGCAGAAACGACAGGCGTTTAAATCAGCCCCAGCATTTT
NA TRBJ1-4 NA TRBV21-1 CASSNPIPARAATNEKLFF TGTGCCAGCAGCAACCCAATTCCCGCGAGGGCTGCAACTAATGAAAAACTGTTTTTT
NA TRBJ2-1 NA TRBV13 CASSSKKHPLNEQFF TGTGCCAGCAGCTCGAAAAAGCACCCGCTGAATGAGCAGTTCTTC
TRBD2 TRBJ2-1 NA TRBV6-4 CASSAGLGRQFF TGTGCCAGCAGTGCGGGACTAGGGAGACAGTTCTTC
TRBD2 TRBJ2-7 NA TRBV7-9 CASSSSGSSYEQYF TGTGCCAGCAGCTCTAGCGGGAGCTCCTACGAGCAGTACTTC
NA TRBJ1-5 NA TRBV3-1/TRBV3-2 CASSQVTSQPQHF TGTGCCAGCAGCCAAGTGACATCTCAGCCCCAGCATTTT
TRBD2 TRBJ2-3 NA TRBV7-7 CASSLGTSADTQYF TGTGCTAGCAGCCTGGGGACTAGCGCAGATACGCAGTATTTT
NA TRBJ1-1 NA TRBV10-3 CAISGEGTTEAFF TGTGCCATCAGTGGAGAGGGTACCACTGAAGCTTTCTTT
NA TRBJ1-2 NA TRBV4-2 CASSQDLAELSMGYTF TGTGCCAGCAGCCAAGATTTAGCGGAGTTATCTATGGGCTACACCTTC
TRBD1 TRBJ2-2 once TRBV25-1 CASTAGTGLAGELFF TGTGCCAGCACCGCGGGGACAGGCTTGGCCGGGGAGCTGTTTTTT
NA TRBJ1-5 NA TRBV2 CASSEGTVHQPQHF TGTGCCAGCAGTGAAGGGACAGTCCATCAGCCCCAGCATTTT
NA TRBJ1-5 NA TRBV7-2 CASSRRGGANQPQHF TGTGCCAGCAGCCGGCGAGGAGGAGCCAATCAGCCCCAGCATTTT
TRBD2 TRBJ2-7 NA TRBV11-2 CASSLGAGGPRGQYF TGTGCCAGCAGCTTAGGTGCGGGAGGGCCACGGGGGCAGTACTTC
TRBD1 TRBJ1-6 few TRBV7-9 CASRPGQGVGSPLHF TGTGCCAGCAGACCGGGACAGGGAGTAGGTTCACCCCTCCACTTT
NA TRBJ2-7 NA TRBV27 CASSGLTSSYEQYF TGTGCCAGCAGCGGACTGACAAGCTCCTACGAGCAGTACTTC
TRBD2 TRBJ2-3 NA TRBV11-2 CASSFLFPTSGTTYF TGTGCCAGCAGCTTCCTTTTCCCGACTAGCGGGACGACTTATTTT
TRBD1 TRBJ1-6 NA TRBV18 CASSLETGLSPLHF TGTGCCAGCTCACTCGAGACAGGGCTCTCACCCCTCCACTTT
NA TRBJ1-2 few TRBV4-1 CASSQVTASYGYTF TGCGCCAGCAGCCAAGTGACAGCCTCCTATGGCTACACCTTC
NA TRBJ1-5 few TRBV19 CASSIGGSLGGQPQHF TGTGCCAGTAGTATTGGCGGGTCCCTCGGGGGTCAGCCCCAGCATTTT
NA TRBJ1-5 NA TRBV6-5 CASSRTGFSNQPQHF TGTGCCAGCAGTCGAACAGGTTTCAGCAATCAGCCCCAGCATTTT
NA TRBJ2-6 NA TRBV12-5 CASGFRGGQGLSGANVLTF TGTGCTAGTGGTTTCCGGGGGGGACAGGGCCTCTCTGGGGCCAACGTCCTGACTTTC
TRBD2 TRBJ2-3 NA TRBV5-4 CASSLGGLAGTTDTQYF TGTGCCAGCAGCCTTGGAGGACTAGCGGGAACTACAGATACGCAGTATTTT
NA TRBJ1-6 NA TRBV30 CAWRETGPEARLSSPLHF TGTGCCTGGAGGGAGACAGGTCCCGAAGCCCGATTATCTTCACCCCTCCACTTT
NA TRBJ2-1 NA TRBV27 CASSTYRANEQFF TGTGCCAGCAGTACCTACAGGGCGAATGAGCAGTTCTTC
TRBD1 TRBJ1-2 NA TRBV7-8 CASSLGGQDYGYTF TGTGCCAGCAGCTTAGGTGGACAGGACTATGGCTACACCTTC
NA TRBJ2-3 NA TRBV13 CASSPGRGLSTDTQYF TGTGCCAGCAGCCCCGGGAGGGGGCTTTCCACAGATACGCAGTATTTT
NA TRBJ2-3 NA TRBV7-2 CASSPPQGLADTQYF TGTGCCAGCAGCCCGCCGCAGGGGCTTGCAGATACGCAGTATTTT
TRBD2 TRBJ2-3 NA TRBV2 CATRAGTSADTQYF TGTGCCACCCGAGCGGGAACTTCCGCAGATACGCAGTATTTT
NA TRBJ1-3 NA TRBV2 CASSETANPSTIYF TGTGCCAGCAGTGAAACAGCCAACCCCAGCACCATATATTTT
NA TRBJ1-1 NA TRBV13 CASSLWRDNTEAFF TGTGCCAGCAGCTTATGGAGGGATAACACTGAAGCTTTCTTT
NA TRBJ2-3 NA TRBV6-4 CASSLVLTDTQYF TGTGCCAGCAGTTTAGTACTCACAGATACGCAGTATTTT
NA TRBJ2-7 NA TRBV7-2 CASSLGESYEQYF TGTGCCAGCAGCTTAGGGGAGTCCTACGAGCAGTACTTC
TRBD1 TRBJ2-7 NA TRBV18 CASSPLPGQNTYEQYF TGTGCCAGCTCACCGTTACCGGGACAGAATACCTACGAGCAGTACTTC
NA TRBJ1-5 NA TRBV10-2 CASSGGLGQPQHF TGCGCCAGCAGTGGGGGACTAGGTCAGCCCCAGCATTTT
NA TRBJ2-2 NA TRBV5-6 CASSSANTGELFF TGTGCCAGCAGCTCGGCGAACACCGGGGAGCTGTTTTTT
NA TRBJ1-4 NA TRBV6-5 CASRTGGVEEKLFF TGTGCCAGCAGAACGGGGGGTGTGGAGGAAAAACTGTTTTTT
TRBD2 TRBJ2-1 few TRBV30 CAWSYWTSAYNEQFF TGTGCCTGGAGTTACTGGACTAGCGCGTACAATGAGCAGTTCTTC
NA TRBJ2-7 NA TRBV6-5 CASRPGLDYYEQYF TGTGCCAGCAGGCCGGGACTCGATTACTACGAGCAGTACTTC
NA TRBJ1-5 NA TRBV10-1 CAPSIGGRNQPQHF TGCGCCCCTTCGATCGGGGGACGGAATCAGCCCCAGCATTTT
TRBD1 TRBJ2-7 once TRBV30 CAWGDRDVYEQYF TGTGCCTGGGGGGACAGGGACGTCTACGAGCAGTACTTC
NA TRBJ2-7 NA TRBV5-6 CASSMSVADGSPYEQYF TGTGCCAGCAGCATGTCTGTGGCCGATGGTTCACCCTACGAGCAGTACTTC
NA TRBJ2-2 NA TRBV7-6 CASSQGEGENTGELFF TGTGCCAGCAGCCAAGGTGAAGGGGAGAACACCGGGGAGCTGTTTTTT
NA TRBJ1-1 NA TRBV28 CASSFFAYTEAFF TGTGCCAGCTCTTTTTTTGCGTACACTGAAGCTTTCTTT
NA TRBJ2-6 NA TRBV5-4 CASSLLVSGANVLTF TGTGCCAGCAGCTTGTTAGTATCTGGGGCCAACGTCCTGACTTTC
TRBD1 TRBJ2-7 NA TRBV6-5 CASSITGQINEQYF TGTGCCAGCAGTATAACGGGACAGATTAACGAGCAGTACTTC
TRBD1 TRBJ1-1 NA TRBV7-9 CASSERQGNTEAFF TGTGCCAGCAGCGAACGACAGGGGAACACTGAAGCTTTCTTT
TRBD2 TRBJ2-1 NA TRBV27 CASSPGTTVNEQFF TGTGCCAGCAGTCCCGGGACTACTGTCAATGAGCAGTTCTTC
NA TRBJ2-5 NA TRBV3-1/TRBV3-2 CASSQRGGETQYF TGTGCCAGCAGCCAAAGGGGGGGGGAGACCCAGTACTTC